One sample yielded the 25 T cell receptor beta chains listed below, sequenced in a study of shared clonotypes between healthy human individuals (dated by TCRdb to the early 2020s). Libraries were built with the immunoSEQ multiplex PCR assay. TCRdb retrieved this table from immuneACCESS and kept in-frame rearrangements only. Not all clones are present; in checked studies, unresolved V genes account for under half, and no reason is known for the remainder. This sample gives fewer than 3 million clones in total; roughly 90% of them show up just once. Around 0.4% of the sample lies in the top ten. The sample consisted of naive CD4+ T cells from PBMCs. The label giving this sample's cell subset or site can be read as: CD45RA+ positively selected. Every receptor here comes from a man aged 18 to 29 in good health. Some clones in this sample may be carry-over from other donors' samples.

With respect to this clone: The sample holds other DNA sequences that translate to the same CDR3. The V call is TRBV7-3, the J call TRBJ2-5; no reliable D call. The CDR3 totals 13 residues. The V gene's germline CDR1 is SGHTA and CDR2 FQGTGA. Trimming removed 0 bases at V and 4 bases at J, with 6 bases between. The CDR3 sequence: CASSLTPGETQYF. The CDR3 DNA reads TGTGCCAGCAGCTTAACCCCCGGAGAGACCCAGTACTTC.

The rearrangement links TRBV6-5 to TRBJ2-7, with 9 positions matching TRBD2. CDR3 length: 15 residues. In germline, CDR1 is MNHEY, CDR2 SVGAGI. V lost 1 base to trimming and J lost 2 bases; unmatched junction nucleotides: 3. DNA of the CDR3: TGTGCCAGCAGTTACTGGGCGGGAGGGACCTACGAGCAGTACTTC. This translates into CASSYWAGGTYEQYF.

This chain connects TRBV6-5 to TRBJ2-2; D remains ambiguous. Trimming removed 8 bases from V and 2 bases from J, with 3 bases in between. There are 11 residues in the CDR3. Germline CDR1 MNHEY, CDR2 SVGAGI. The CDR3 DNA reads TGTGCCAGCTATAACACCGGGGAGCTGTTTTTT. This translates into CASYNTGELFF.

This rearrangement joins TRBV10-3 to TRBJ2-1; either TRBD1 or TRBD2 may fit D (5 bases each). The ends were cut back, 7 bases at V and 10 bases at J, with 20 bases in the middle. Per germline, CDR1 ENHRY and CDR2 SYGVKD. The CDR3 runs 14 residues. Written as DNA, the CDR3 is TGTGCCATCACCTCCCGGGCCGGGACGGGGGAGCAGTTCTTC. Protein: CAITSRAGTGEQFF.

The V call is TRBV18, the J call TRBJ2-3; no firm D call. Germline CDR1 reads KGHSH; CDR2 reads LQKENI. The CDR3 consists of 15 residues. V lost 0 bases and J lost 2, with 9 bases in between. DNA for the CDR3: TGTGCCAGCTCACCACCGATTCAGCTCACAGATACGCAGTATTTT. The encoded protein is CASSPPIQLTDTQYF.

The genes are TRBV7-9 and TRBJ2-3, with D perhaps TRBD2 (5 bases). CDR3 length equals 16 residues. Germline V CDR1 and CDR2: SEHNR, FQNEAQ (reference sequence). Trimming took off 1 base at V and 0 bases at J, with 11 bases between the two ends. CDR3 protein: CASSLVFQRSTDTQYF. The CDR3 DNA reads as TGTGCCAGCAGCTTAGTTTTCCAGCGGAGCACAGATACGCAGTATTTT. The full variable domain, in which reference TRBV7-9 and TRBJ2-3 provide the parts outside the CDR3, is DTGVSQNPRHKITKRGQNVTFRCDPISEHNRLYWYRQTLGQGPEFLTYFQNEAQLEKSRLLSDRFSAERPKGSFSTLEIQRTEQGDSAMYLCASSLVFQRSTDTQYFGPGTRLTVL.

This sequence joins TRBV10-3 and TRBJ2-7; D is possibly TRBD1 (5 bases). The V and J ends lost 3 bases and 6 bases respectively, with 21 bases between them. The CDR3 contains 16 residues. Germline CDR1 and CDR2: ENHRY and SYGVKD. The CDR3 DNA reads as TGTGCCATCAGTGACCCTAGGCACAGGTCTCTCTCCGAGCAGTACTTC. Encoded protein: CAISDPRHRSLSEQYF.

This chain links TRBV7-8 with TRBJ1-1; D gene unclear. Germline V gene sequence: CDR1 SGHVS, CDR2 FQNEAQ. Trimming took off 6 bases at V and 1 base at J, with 9 bases between the two ends. The length of the CDR3 is 13 residues. CDR3 coding DNA: TGTGCCAGCAGAAAAACCGGGAACACTGAAGCTTTCTTT. Its protein is CASRKTGNTEAFF.

Turning to this clone: The sample has other DNA sequences that encode this CDR3 too. The chain joins TRBV5-1 to TRBJ2-3; TRBD2 matches 10 bases. Trimming cost V 1 base and J 4 bases; bases outside gene matches: 3. CDR1 is SGHRS, CDR2 YFSETQ, per germline. The CDR3 contains 15 residues. The CDR3 reads CASSLSSGRSDTQYF. The CDR3 DNA reads TGCGCCAGCAGCTTGTCTAGCGGGAGATCAGATACGCAGTATTTT.

The chain has TRBV6-4 and TRBJ2-1, with a tentative D call TRBD1 (6 bases). Germline CDR1 is MRHNA and CDR2 is SNTAGT. The CDR3 extends over 17 amino acids. V shed 7 bases and J shed 0 bases, with 19 bases lying between them. The CDR3 coding sequence is TGTGCCAGCAATCCGCCGATGACGGACAGCTCCTACAATGAGCAGTTCTTC. This translates into CASNPPMTDSSYNEQFF.

This sequence joins TRBV2 and TRBJ2-1; D gene uncertain. V gave up 6 bases and J gave up 1 base, with 7 bases separating them. The CDR3 length is 13 residues. Germline CDR1 and CDR2: SNHLY and FYNNEI. CDR3 coding DNA: TGTGCCAGCAGGGCCCGATCCTACAATGAGCAGTTCTTC. Translated: CASRARSYNEQFF. The complete variable domain, with remaining parts taken from reference TRBV2 and TRBJ2-1, reads EPEVTQTPSHQVTQMGQEVILRCVPISNHLYFYWYRQILGQKVEFLVSFYNNEISEKSEIFDDQFSVERPDGSNFTLKIRSTKLEDSAMYFCASRARSYNEQFFGPGTRLTVL.

V is TRBV10-3 and J is TRBJ1-2; the match to TRBD1 covers 8 bases. The germline gives CDR1 ENHRY, CDR2 SYGVKD. The trim removed 8 bases at V and 2 bases at J, leaving 13 bases unmatched. This CDR3 comprises 16 residues. The CDR3 sequence: CAIGTGGSLANYGYTF. The DNA of the CDR3 is TGTGCCATCGGAACAGGGGGGAGCCTGGCCAACTATGGCTACACCTTC.

This clone was counted between two and nine times. This chain uses TRBV14 with TRBJ1-1; D remains unclear. Germline V CDR1 and CDR2: SGHDN, FVKESK. Trimming cost V 2 bases and J 4 bases, with 5 bases left between them. CDR3 length: 12 residues. CDR3 sequence: CASSQSRTEAFF. CDR3 bases: TGTGCCAGCAGCCAAAGTCGCACTGAAGCTTTCTTT.

CDR3 protein: CASSQVKGEGAFF. In nucleotides, the CDR3 is TGCGCCAGCAGCCAAGTTAAGGGCGAAGGCGCTTTCTTT. The rearrangement joins TRBV4-3 to TRBJ1-1; D not resolved. The germline CDR1 and CDR2 sequences are LGHNA and YSLEER. The ends were cut back, 1 base at V and 11 bases at J, with 14 bases in the middle. There are 13 residues in the CDR3.

This sequence joins TRBV5-4 and TRBJ1-1; unclear D gene. The CDR3 runs 13 residues. The germline CDR1 and CDR2 sequences are SGHNT and YYREEE (reference sequence). V dropped 2 bases and J dropped 2 bases, with 7 bases sitting between them. In DNA form, the CDR3 reads TGTGCCAGCAGCTTCTCAAGTAACACTGAAGCTTTCTTT. Its translation: CASSFSSNTEAFF.

The chain carries TRBV4-2 and TRBJ2-7, with 11 positions matching TRBD1. This CDR3 has 15 amino acids. Germline V gene sequence: CDR1 LGHNA, CDR2 YNFKEQ. The V gene end was trimmed by 3 bases and the J gene end by 5 bases; junction bases not matched to a gene: 6. DNA of the CDR3: TGTGCCAGCAGCCAGATGTTGGGACAGGGGGACGAGCAGTACTTC. It codes for CASSQMLGQGDEQYF.

This rearrangement joins TRBV28 to TRBJ2-3; TRBD2 matches 10 bases. This CDR3 comprises 18 residues. Germline CDR1 and CDR2: MDHEN and SYDVKM. The ends lost 4 bases at V and 0 bases at J; junction bases unmatched: 10. CDR3 amino acids: CASSYGTLAGASTDTQYF. The CDR3 region has the DNA TGTGCCAGCAGTTACGGGACGCTAGCGGGAGCGAGCACAGATACGCAGTATTTT.

The V gene is TRBV11-3, the J gene TRBJ2-2, with no clear D. V lost 2 bases and J lost 2, with 6 bases in between. Germline V gene lookup returns CDR1 SGHNT and CDR2 YENEEA. The CDR3 sequence is 14 residues long. The CDR3 DNA reads TGTGCCAGCAGCTTATGGGGAAACACCGGGGAGCTGTTTTTT. This gives the protein CASSLWGNTGELFF.

CDR3 residues: CASSLWVRRTQRDTGELFF. DNA for the CDR3: TGTGCCAGCAGTTTATGGGTTCGGCGGACACAGAGGGACACCGGGGAGCTGTTTTTT. The chain joins TRBV28 to TRBJ2-2; the D gene could be TRBD1 or TRBD2 (5 bases each). This CDR3 contains 19 residues. V was clipped by 0 bases and J by 3 bases, with 20 bases between them. CDR1 is MDHEN and CDR2 is SYDVKM in the germline V gene.

In DNA, the CDR3 is TGTGCCAGCAGTGAATCCTCGGCAGGGACTAATGGAAACACCATATATTTT. This gives the protein CASSESSAGTNGNTIYF. The chain employs TRBV6-1 and TRBJ1-3, with D possibly being TRBD1 (5 bases). The CDR3 covers 17 residues. V was pared by 2 bases and J by 3 bases, with 17 bases between. Germline CDR1 and CDR2: MNHNS and SASEGT.

The chain's CDR3 is CASSLVGTGDLNVLTF. The CDR3, as DNA: TGTGCCAGCAGTTTAGTTGGGACAGGGGACCTCAACGTCCTGACTTTC. The V and J genes are TRBV28 and TRBJ2-6; 10 nucleotides match TRBD1. Germline CDR1 MDHEN, CDR2 SYDVKM. The CDR3 is made up of 16 amino acids. Unmatched junction bases numbered 7, after V lost 2 bases and J lost 9 bases.

The chain carries TRBV2 and TRBJ2-1; D may correspond to TRBD1 or TRBD2 (5 bases each). This CDR3 comprises 17 residues. Germline V gene data show CDR1 as SNHLY and CDR2 as FYNNEI. Deletions cut 2 bases from V and 9 bases from J, with 23 bases between. The CDR3 DNA follows: TGTGCCAGCAGTGAACTGCGAGCGGTCCTTTCAAGGGGTGAGCAGTTCTTC. This sequence encodes CASSELRAVLSRGEQFF.

The chain employs TRBV5-4 and TRBJ2-7, with 7 bases matching TRBD1. Germline loops: CDR1 SGHNT, CDR2 YYREEE (reference sequence). The J segment lost 3 bases and the V segment lost 5 bases, leaving 8 bases of the junction unmatched. The length of the CDR3 is 14 residues. The CDR3 reads CASSFGTDYYEQYF. The CDR3 DNA follows: TGTGCCAGCAGTTTCGGGACAGATTACTACGAGCAGTACTTC.

The chain employs TRBV4-2 and TRBJ1-3, with TRBD1 matching 7 bases. The V gene's germline CDR1 is LGHNA and CDR2 YNFKEQ. Trimming removed 2 bases from V and 2 bases from J; junction bases left unmatched: 9. This CDR3 comprises 17 residues. The CDR3 region has the DNA TGTGCCAGCAGCCAACTAGAAACAGGGGCTACTGGAAACACCATATATTTT. This codes for CASSQLETGATGNTIYF.

The CDR3 loop reads CASSPRGRGGYEQYF. The CDR3 nucleotides are TGTGCCAGCAGCCCCCGCGGACGGGGAGGCTACGAGCAGTACTTC. The rearrangement joins TRBV7-6 to TRBJ2-7, with D possibly being TRBD2 (6 bases). CDR3 length equals 15 residues. Germline V gene lookup returns CDR1 SGHVS and CDR2 FNYEAQ. Trimming took 5 bases from V and 3 from J, leaving 17 bases between them.